Listed here are 2 T cell receptor beta chains from one sample, sequenced in a study of cytomegalovirus exposure and HLA in healthy donors. The PCR ran on 60 Vbeta and 13 Jbeta primers. Clones were read by immunoSEQ multiplex PCR, and TCRdb kept only the in-frame ones, dropping some. The sample lists roughly 120,000 clones, 80% to 90% seen once, with 2.5% to 3% in the top ten. Sequenced: PBMCs. The receptors derive from a woman aged 18 to 35 in good health and CMV-seropositive.

The rearrangement links TRBV28 to TRBJ1-1; D is possibly TRBD1 (6 bases). V was shortened by 3 bases and J by 1 base, with 6 bases between the two germline ends. This CDR3 region has 13 residues. Germline loops: CDR1 MDHEN, CDR2 SYDVKM. CDR3 sequence: CASSLTGNTEAFF. The CDR3, as DNA: TGTGCCAGCAGTTTGACAGGGAACACTGAAGCTTTCTTT. Variable domain in full (rest from reference TRBV28 and TRBJ1-1): DVKVTQSSRYLVKRTGEKVFLECVQDMDHENMFWYRQDPGLGLRLIYFSYDVKMKEKGDIPEGYSVSREKKERFSLILESASTNQTSMYLCASSLTGNTEAFFGQGTRLTVV.

The chain carries TRBV25-1 and TRBJ2-2; 10 bases map to TRBD1. The CDR3 length is 16 residues. Germline values: CDR1 MGHDK, CDR2 SYGVNS. V was clipped by 4 bases and J by 6 bases; unmatched bases: 8. Written as DNA, the CDR3 is TGTGCCAGCAGTGCCCCGAGACAGGGGGCTTCCGGGGAGCTGTTTTTT. Translating gives CASSAPRQGASGELFF. Based on the CDR3 plus reference TRBV25-1 and TRBJ2-2, the full variable domain is EADIYQTPRYLVIGTGKKITLECSQTMGHDKMYWYQQDPGMELHLIHYSYGVNSTEKGDLSSESTVSRIRTEHFPLTLESARPSHTSQYLCASSAPRQGASGELFFGEGSRLTVL.